The clone carrying this T cell receptor (beta chain) was counted many times. This specimen belongs to a study of patients and donors after allogeneic stem cell transplantation. TCRdb reanalysed the RT-PCR reads using MiXCR and keeps one entry per CDR3 protein. This table has some 880,000 distinct CDR3 sequences, 18% appearing once. From germline, CDR1 is MNHEY and CDR2 SMNVEV (reference sequence). J was trimmed by 7 bases and V by 1 base; bases with no gene match: 6. The CDR3 consists of 16 residues. Sequencing used blood, either unsorted or a sorted T cell fraction (not recorded which). J is TRBJ2-1 and V is TRBV27; 11 bases are a match to TRBD2. This TCR came from a human donor who was either an allogeneic HSCT recipient or a stem cell or donor lymphocyte infusion donor (not recorded which). It is not recorded whose cells these are; they may come from a transplant donor. In nucleotides, the CDR3 is TGTGCCAGCAGTTTATGGTCTAGCGGGGGGAAAAATGAGCAGTTCTTC. Its protein product is CASSLWSSGGKNEQFF.